This TCR beta chain was obtained from a study of shared clonotypes between healthy human individuals. Study results and caveats: Investigators collected only blood, and repertoires in tissues likely differ. The donor pool, a small one, limited the genetic and exposure-history diversity represented.

With regard to this clone: Its specificity is unknown.

Germline V CDR1 and CDR2: SGHTA, FQGTGA. With 4 bases removed from V and 6 bases from J, the gap between germline ends came to 13 bases. The CDR3 consists of 13 residues. Samples underwent the assay at deep level. Method: immunoSEQ multiplex PCR; TCRdb's copy keeps in-frame clones and lacks some. Of 2 million to 2.5 million clones listed, 85% to 95% are singletons. This rearrangement joins TRBV7-3 to TRBJ2-7; D unresolved. Sequencing used naive CD4+ T cells from PBMCs. Subset noted: CD45RA+ positively selected. The TCR originated in a man between 18 and 35 years old in good health. Some clones in this sample may be carry-over from other donors' samples. CDR3: CASSSLHPGEQYF. In DNA form, the CDR3 reads TGTGCCAGCAGCTCCCTCCATCCCGGCGAGCAGTACTTC. The whole variable domain, filled in from reference TRBV7-3 and TRBJ2-7, reads GAGVSQTPSNKVTEKGKYVELRCDPISGHTALYWYRQSLGQGPEFLIYFQGTGAADDSGLPNDRFFAVRPEGSVSTLKIQRTERGDSAVYLCASSSLHPGEQYFGPGTRLTVT.